Following are 32 T cell receptor beta chains from one sample sequenced in a study of PD-1 blockade in mismatch repair-deficient tumors. Assay: immunoSEQ multiplex PCR; the TCRdb copy retains only in-frame clones and omits some. The sample contains 100,000 to 150,000 clones, 85% to 90% of which appear only once. The source was peripheral blood, collected 70 to 72 weeks after starting pembrolizumab. These receptors were taken from an adult with mismatch repair-deficient cancer.

This clone was seen once. The genes are TRBV7-6 and TRBJ2-7; D could derive from TRBD1 or TRBD2 (6 bases each). V was cut by 5 bases and J by 6 bases, with 17 bases left in between. This CDR3 spans 14 amino acids. Germline assignment: CDR1 SGHVS and CDR2 FNYEAQ. As DNA, the CDR3 is TGTGCCAGCAGCAGGGGGGCAGGGGTGGGCGAGCAGTACTTC. Translated, it gives CASSRGAGVGEQYF.

The DNA of the CDR3 is TGCGCCAGCAGTCCGACCCCTGCCCGCAATGAGCAGTTCTTC. Amino acid sequence: CASSPTPARNEQFF. The V and J genes are TRBV5-1 and TRBJ2-1; D unclear. This CDR3 is built from 14 residues. CDR1 and CDR2 from the germline V gene are SGHRS and YFSETQ. The germline V and J ends were trimmed by 5 bases and 6 bases, with 15 bases remaining between them.

A word on this clone: One end of the junction does not line up with germline, which may come from a read error. The chain links TRBV6-6 to TRBJ2-7; 7 bases fit TRBD2. The CDR3 is 15 residues long. Per the germline V gene, CDR1 is MNHNY and CDR2 is SVGAGI (reference sequence). CDR3 bases: TGTGCCAGCAGTTACGAAAAGCGGGGTCTATTCCCCCTGCACTTC. Its translation: CASSYEKRGLFPLHF.

The chain is built from TRBV25-1 and TRBJ2-2, with 10 bases identical to TRBD2. Trimming took 4 bases from V and 1 from J; bases not matched to a gene: 0. CDR1 is MGHDK, CDR2 SYGVNS, per germline. This CDR3 has 15 residues. CDR3 DNA sequence: TGTGCCAGCAGTGGGACTAGCGGGAACACCGGGGAGCTGTTTTTT. It encodes CASSGTSGNTGELFF. The full variable domain, with the rest looked up from reference TRBV25-1 and TRBJ2-2, is EADIYQTPRYLVIGTGKKITLECSQTMGHDKMYWYQQDPGMELHLIHYSYGVNSTEKGDLSSESTVSRIRTEHFPLTLESARPSHTSQYLCASSGTSGNTGELFFGEGSRLTVL.

The rearrangement links TRBV6-5 to TRBJ1-2; unclear D gene. The germline gives CDR1 MNHEY, CDR2 SVGAGI. The CDR3 has 13 amino acids. Trimming removed 1 base at V and 6 bases at J, with 9 bases between. The CDR3 region has the DNA TGTGCCAGCAGTTACTACAGAGCCCATGGCTACACCTTC. Its protein is CASSYYRAHGYTF.

V is TRBV30 and J is TRBJ2-1; the D gene is possibly TRBD1 (5 bases). There are 13 residues in the CDR3. Looked up from germline, CDR1 is GTSNPN and CDR2 is SVGIG (reference sequence). The V gene lost 0 bases and the J gene lost 12 bases, with 15 bases spanning the gap. The DNA for the CDR3 is TGTGCCTGGAGTGTAGATCAGGGAACCCGGCAGTTCTTC. Translated: CAWSVDQGTRQFF.

The genes are TRBV4-1 and TRBJ2-5; the D gene is possibly TRBD1 (8 bases). With the DNA end fitting TRBJ2-7 better, the J assignment may be wrong. In germline, CDR1 is MGHRA, CDR2 YSYEKL. This CDR3 spans 16 amino acids. In DNA, the CDR3 is TGCGCCAGCAGCCAAGCTATACGGACAGGGAGGGGCGAGCAGTACTTC. Its translation: CASSQAIRTGRGEQYF.

This clone showed up just once. V gene TRBV27 combines with J gene TRBJ1-5, with 7 bases identical to TRBD1. The germline V gene has CDR1 MNHEY and CDR2 SMNVEV (reference sequence). The J segment lost 6 bases and the V segment lost 7 bases, leaving 21 bases of the junction unmatched. The CDR3 covers 18 residues. The CDR3 here is CASTPTGTDYGKGQPQHF. The DNA for the CDR3 is TGTGCCAGCACCCCTACCGGGACAGATTACGGGAAAGGTCAGCCCCAGCATTTT.

This chain joins TRBV29-1 and TRBJ2-5; no clear D gene. From germline, CDR1 is SQVTM and CDR2 ANQGSEA. CDR3 length: 15 residues. The germline V and J ends were trimmed by 3 bases and 3 bases, with 17 bases remaining between them. The CDR3 here is CSVDVLAAVEETQYF. The CDR3, as DNA: TGCAGCGTTGATGTGTTGGCTGCGGTGGAAGAGACCCAGTACTTC. Full variable domain (outside the CDR3, taken from reference TRBV29-1 and TRBJ2-5): SAVISQKPSRDICQRGTSLTIQCQVDSQVTMMFWYRQQPGQSLTLIATANQGSEATYESGFVIDKFPISRPNLTFSTLTVSNMSPEDSSIYLCSVDVLAAVEETQYFGPGTRLLVL.

The V and J genes are TRBV6-5 and TRBJ1-1; D uncertain. Looked up from germline, CDR1 is MNHEY and CDR2 is SVGAGI. Trimming took off 3 bases at V and 5 bases at J, with 16 bases between the two ends. The CDR3 is 15 residues long. CDR3 in amino acids: CASSYSFSGRTEAFF. Here the CDR3 DNA reads TGTGCCAGCAGTTATTCTTTTTCGGGGAGGACTGAAGCTTTCTTT.

This chain connects TRBV10-3 to TRBJ2-3; the match to TRBD2 covers 8 bases. This CDR3 is built from 15 residues. V gave up 2 bases and J gave up 3 bases; unmatched junction bases: 4. Germline V gene data show CDR1 as ENHRY and CDR2 as SYGVKD. The CDR3 is CAISESSGTTDTQYF. CDR3 nucleotides: TGTGCCATCAGTGAGAGTAGCGGGACAACAGATACGCAGTATTTT.

This clone has only one observation. The chain couples TRBV19 to TRBJ1-5; possible D gene TRBD1, 5 bases. The CDR3 consists of 19 residues. V lost 3 bases and J 0 bases, leaving 21 bases between the germline ends. Germline V gives CDR1 LNHDA, CDR2 SQIVND (reference sequence). CDR3: CASSMGRLRTGYSNQPQHF. DNA for the CDR3: TGTGCCAGTAGTATGGGACGCCTCCGAACTGGATATAGCAATCAGCCCCAGCATTTT.

This chain connects TRBV4-1 to TRBJ2-2; possible D gene TRBD2, 5 bases. In germline, CDR1 is MGHRA, CDR2 YSYEKL. This CDR3 is built from 15 residues. Trimming shortened V by 4 bases and J by 3 bases, and 12 bases separated the two germline ends. Here the CDR3 DNA reads TGCGCCAGCAGCCCGTGGGAGCTGGACACCGGGGAGCTGTTTTTT. Its protein product is CASSPWELDTGELFF.

V is TRBV2 and J is TRBJ2-2; D not resolved. V lost 0 bases to trimming and J lost 1 base, with 3 bases between them. This CDR3 has 14 amino acids. The germline V gene has CDR1 SNHLY and CDR2 FYNNEI. Here the CDR3 DNA reads TGTGCCAGCAGTGAAGCCAGGAACACCGGGGAGCTGTTTTTT. Protein product: CASSEARNTGELFF.

The CDR3 region is CSVRQGRYEQYF. CDR3 DNA sequence: TGCAGCGTCCGACAGGGGAGATACGAGCAGTACTTC. The genes are TRBV29-1 and TRBJ2-7; 8 nucleotides agree with TRBD1. Germline-derived CDR1 and CDR2 are SQVTM and ANQGSEA. The CDR3 covers 12 residues. Trimming removed 6 bases from V and 4 bases from J; junction bases left unmatched: 5.

The V call is TRBV29-1, the J call TRBJ2-1, with TRBD1 matching 9 bases. CDR3 length equals 11 residues. The V gene's germline CDR1 is SQVTM and CDR2 ANQGSEA. J was trimmed by 7 bases and V by 8 bases; bases with no gene match: 3. CDR3: CSSDRGNEQFF. The CDR3 DNA sequence: TGCAGCTCGGACAGGGGAAATGAGCAGTTCTTC.

J is TRBJ2-7 and V is TRBV11-2, with D possibly called TRBD1 or TRBD2 (5 bases each). This CDR3 is built from 14 residues. CDR1 is SGHAT, CDR2 FQNNGV, per germline. The V end was cut by 0 bases, the J end by 2 bases, with 8 bases between. CDR3 protein: CASSLEGRPYEQYF. CDR3 DNA: TGTGCCAGCAGCTTAGAGGGACGGCCCTACGAGCAGTACTTC.

This chain's CDR3 is CASSLAAYTDTQYF. CDR3 DNA: TGTGCCAGCAGTCTAGCGGCTTACACAGATACGCAGTATTTT. The chain is built from TRBV5-4 and TRBJ2-3; 7 nucleotides align to TRBD2. Germline trimming cut 5 bases from V and 2 bases from J; bases unmatched to any gene: 5. CDR1 is SGHNT and CDR2 is YYREEE in the germline V gene (reference sequence). The CDR3 runs 14 residues.

This clone has just a few counts. The chain recombines TRBV27 with TRBJ2-7; a possible D gene is TRBD1 (6 bases). This CDR3 spans 14 amino acids. Germline CDR1 reads MNHEY; CDR2 reads SMNVEV (reference sequence). V shed 5 bases and J shed 5 bases, with 16 bases lying between them. As DNA, the CDR3 is TGTGCCAGCAGTCCATTTACAGGGAGCGACGAGCAGTACTTC. It translates to CASSPFTGSDEQYF.

The J gene is TRBJ1-1, the V gene TRBV5-1; D gene unclear. Germline V gene data show CDR1 as SGHRS and CDR2 as YFSETQ. The CDR3 has 13 residues. Trimming left V 4 bases short and J 0 bases short, with 7 bases between. CDR3 region: CASSPLVNTEAFF. DNA of the CDR3: TGCGCCAGCAGCCCGTTAGTGAACACTGAAGCTTTCTTT.

The chain joins TRBV28 to TRBJ2-3; D uncertain. With 5 bases removed from V and 0 bases from J, the gap between germline ends came to 12 bases. Germline V gene lookup returns CDR1 MDHEN and CDR2 SYDVKM. This CDR3 contains 15 residues. The CDR3 DNA sequence: TGTGCCAGCAGTGATATGGTGGAGAGCACAGATACGCAGTATTTT. Its translation: CASSDMVESTDTQYF.

The chain uses TRBV11-2 and TRBJ1-1; unclear D gene. Germline CDR1 reads SGHAT; CDR2 reads FQNNGV. Trimming cost V 3 bases and J 2 bases, with 10 bases left between them. The CDR3 totals 14 residues. Here the CDR3 reads CASSLAQKNTEAFF. CDR3 in DNA: TGTGCCAGCAGCTTGGCTCAGAAAAACACTGAAGCTTTCTTT.

The CDR3, as DNA: TGTGCCAGTAGTATAGACGCCGGGAACACCGGGGAGCTGTTTTTT. Amino acids: CASSIDAGNTGELFF. The V call is TRBV19, the J call TRBJ2-2, with D uncertain. Between the trimmed V and J ends, which lost 0 bases and 1 base, there was a span of 6 bases. This CDR3 comprises 15 residues. The germline gives CDR1 LNHDA, CDR2 SQIVND (reference sequence).

The chain combines TRBV28 with TRBJ2-7, with D perhaps matching TRBD1 or TRBD2 (5 bases each). Trimming removed 2 bases at V and 3 bases at J, with 8 bases between. The CDR3 covers 13 residues. Looked up from germline, CDR1 is MDHEN and CDR2 is SYDVKM. The CDR3: CASSLGGYYEQYF. The CDR3 DNA follows: TGTGCCAGCAGTTTAGGGGGTTACTACGAGCAGTACTTC.

The genes are TRBV5-1 and TRBJ1-1, with a possible D match to TRBD1 (5 bases). The CDR3 is 14 amino acids. Germline V gives CDR1 SGHRS, CDR2 YFSETQ. The V end was cut by 3 bases, the J end by 1 base, with 10 bases between. This CDR3 is CASSSGQGNTEAFF. CDR3 sequence (DNA): TGCGCCAGCAGCTCGGGTCAGGGGAACACTGAAGCTTTCTTT.

The rearrangement joins TRBV5-8 to TRBJ2-5; a weak D match, TRBD2 (5 bases). With 2 bases removed from V and 1 base from J, the gap between germline ends came to 6 bases. This CDR3 spans 13 amino acids. From germline, CDR1 is SGHTS and CDR2 YDEGEE. Here the CDR3 DNA reads TGTGCCAGCAGCTTAGGGAGCCAAGAGACCCAGTACTTC. It is translated as CASSLGSQETQYF.

The chain carries TRBV7-9 and TRBJ2-7, with D perhaps being TRBD1 or TRBD2 (8 bases each). With 4 bases removed from V and 2 bases from J, the gap between germline ends came to 21 bases. This CDR3 is built from 17 residues. Germline CDR1 SEHNR, CDR2 FQNEAQ (reference sequence). The CDR3, as DNA: TGTGCCAGCAGCTCAGGGGGCGGGGGGCCCCCCGCCTACGAGCAGTACTTC. Amino acids: CASSSGGGGPPAYEQYF.

This chain uses TRBV11-2 with TRBJ2-2, with a possible D match to TRBD2 (5 bases). The V gene lost 5 bases and the J gene lost 5 bases, with 12 bases spanning the gap. The CDR3 runs 14 residues. CDR1 and CDR2 from the germline V gene are SGHAT and FQNNGV. In DNA form, the CDR3 reads TGTGCCAGCAGCACTGACCCGGGAACCGGGGAGCTGTTTTTT. This encodes CASSTDPGTGELFF.

The chain uses TRBV9 and TRBJ2-7; D uncertain. The germline V and J ends were trimmed by 0 bases and 4 bases, with 11 bases remaining between them. The CDR3 runs 14 residues. Germline loops: CDR1 SGDLS, CDR2 YYNGEE. This CDR3 reads CASSVDGSEYEQYF. Written as DNA, the CDR3 is TGTGCCAGCAGCGTAGATGGATCAGAATACGAGCAGTACTTC.

The J gene is TRBJ2-1, the V gene TRBV30; perhaps TRBD1 as D (6 bases). The germline gives CDR1 GTSNPN, CDR2 SVGIG (reference sequence). Trimming left V 3 bases short and J 0 bases short, with 9 bases between. The length of the CDR3 is 14 residues. The CDR3 nucleotides read TGTGCCTGGAGGGACAGAAGCTCCTACAATGAGCAGTTCTTC. Residues: CAWRDRSSYNEQFF.

V is TRBV29-1 and J is TRBJ2-5, with D perhaps matching TRBD2 (6 bases). The germline V gene has CDR1 SQVTM and CDR2 ANQGSEA. The CDR3 loop spans 16 amino acids. Trimming took off 3 bases at V and 0 bases at J, with 17 bases between the two ends. CDR3 residues: CSVEGWRDHHQETQYF. DNA of the CDR3: TGCAGCGTTGAGGGGTGGCGGGACCACCACCAAGAGACCCAGTACTTC.

The chain couples TRBV19 to TRBJ2-3; TRBD2 aligns across 11 bases. Trimming removed 5 bases from V and 3 bases from J; junction bases left unmatched: 7. The CDR3 is 16 amino acids. CDR1 LNHDA and CDR2 SQIVND come from the germline V gene (reference sequence). The CDR3 DNA is TGTGCCAGTAGTTCAGCTAGCGGGAGGCTAACAGATACGCAGTATTTT. It translates to CASSSASGRLTDTQYF. The variable domain in full, with the rest retrieved from reference TRBV19 and TRBJ2-3, is DGGITQSPKYLFRKEGQNVTLSCEQNLNHDAMYWYRQDPGQGLRLIYYSQIVNDFQKGDIAEGYSVSREKKESFPLTVTSAQKNPTAFYLCASSSASGRLTDTQYFGPGTRLTVL.